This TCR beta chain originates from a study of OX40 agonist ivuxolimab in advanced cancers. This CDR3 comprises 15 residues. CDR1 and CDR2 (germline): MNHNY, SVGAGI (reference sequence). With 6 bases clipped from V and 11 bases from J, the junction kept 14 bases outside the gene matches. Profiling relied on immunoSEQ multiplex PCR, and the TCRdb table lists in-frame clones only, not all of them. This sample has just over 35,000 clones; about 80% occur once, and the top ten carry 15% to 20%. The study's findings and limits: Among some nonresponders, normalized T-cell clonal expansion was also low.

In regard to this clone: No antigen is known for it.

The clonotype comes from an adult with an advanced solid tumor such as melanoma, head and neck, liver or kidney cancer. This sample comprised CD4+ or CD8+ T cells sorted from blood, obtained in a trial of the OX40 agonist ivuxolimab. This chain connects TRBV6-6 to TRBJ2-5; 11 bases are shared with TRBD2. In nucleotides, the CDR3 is TGTGCCAGCAGGCCGCTAGCGGGAGGATTATGGGAGCAGTACTTC. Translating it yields CASRPLAGGLWEQYF.